The subject of this entry is one TCR beta chain. Its cognate antigen has yet to be identified. Within one base of it there is no much larger clone, and no base qualities were kept. These data belong to a study of CD8+ T cells in alopecia areata (dated 2018 in TCRdb). Regarding the research as a whole: Treated patients were enrolled in an open-label pilot trial of oral tofacitinib at 5 to 10 mg twice daily for moderate-to-severe alopecia areata. Tofacitinib-treated patients had biopsies at baseline and at 4 and 24 weeks of treatment, with a later scalp biopsy in several patients. The study used high-throughput TCRbeta sequencing to examine T cell clonal expansion in alopecia areata, in both the C3H/HeJ mouse model and human patients. TCRbeta CDR3 regions were amplified by immunoSEQ multiplex PCR using 35 Vbeta forward and 13 Jbeta reverse primers. Scalp clonality was compared across normal scalp (n=4), patchy alopecia areata scalp (n=8), and alopecia totalis/universalis scalp (n=8). RNA came from the PAXgene miRNA kit for fixed scalp, the miRNeasy kit for PBMCs, and the RNeasy kit for mouse skin. In treated patients, disease severity was measured using the SALT score, which gives the percentage of scalp surface area affected. On the human side, TCRbeta sequencing was run on scalp tissue and on sorted CD4+ and CD8+ peripheral blood T cells from healthy controls and from alopecia areata patients with either patchy or totalis/universalis disease. Patients stayed on tofacitinib for 6 to 18 months and then had 6 months of follow-up off drug so that delayed response and recurrence could be assessed.

Overall study results and their limits: Shared TCR sequences between patients were less evident than in mice, which may be partly attributable to HLA diversity in the patient population. Higher clonality and more expanded CD8+ clones were observed in lesional scalp than in normal scalp, particularly in alopecia totalis/universalis, a finding suggestive of antigenic drive. With tofacitinib, both scalp clonality and the number of expanded CD8+ clones among the top 100 scalp clones went down significantly. Unlike mouse skin, where gammadelta T cells dominate, normal human skin contains resident alphabeta T cells that get sequenced too, which complicates analysis of the scalp TCR repertoire. Because the treated cohort was small and had just a single nonresponder, larger studies are needed to establish links between baseline CD8+ expansion and response. During tofacitinib treatment, many expanded lesional clones stuck around in both scalp and blood, and this persistence may partly explain why relapse happens after treatment is stopped.

What this sample's time point label stands for: less than 25 weeks on oral tofacitinib. In light of the paper, this sample's treatment or condition label describes: oral pan-JAK inhibitor, 5-10 mg twice daily. Lesional scalp punch biopsies and peripheral blood were obtained from alopecia areata patients. PBMCs were separated by density centrifugation and stained for CD3, CD4 and CD8, after which CD4+ and CD8+ T cells were sorted on a FACSAria. Germline trimming amounts to 0 bases on V and 5 bases on J, with 10 as the count of junction bases outside the gene matches. The CDR3, cysteine through phenylalanine, is 16 amino acids long. The DNA shown is the 48-base CDR3, in frame from base 1. CDR1 SQVTM and CDR2 ANQGSEA are derived from the germline V gene. The library was produced with the immunoSEQ multiplex PCR assay. For TCR sequencing, RNA was extracted from every sample and reverse transcribed into cDNA to serve as template. First-strand cDNA was synthesized with SuperScript III using a 2:1 mix of oligo-dT and random hexamers. Amplification bias was assessed with a synthetic immune receptor repertoire, and residual bias was removed computationally. For the original study's pipeline: Raw reads were preprocessed for error removal, and CDR3 was defined according to IMGT conventions as running from the conserved cysteine to phenylalanine. To get clonality, Shannon entropy was normalized by log2 of the number of productive unique TCRs and the result was subtracted from 1. CD4 or CD8 identity of scalp clones was inferred by cross-referencing scalp TCRbeta sequences with sorted blood CD4 and CD8 repertoires. Drawn from immuneACCESS, this table holds only the in-frame rearrangements with V and J called that TCRdb kept. Clones are partly lost; checked studies trace under half to an unresolved V gene and leave the rest unexplained. The DNA was the basis for D and trimming; V, J and clone size are from that table. This sample lists 90,000 to 120,000 clones; 65% to 85% were detected once. Roughly 25% of the sample is held by the ten biggest clonotypes.

This sample comprised CD8+ T cells sorted from blood, obtained at week 24, from a patient treated with tofacitinib. The clonotype comes from a human donor with alopecia areata. The chain is encoded by TRBV29-1 joined to TRBJ2-5; 9 middle bases align to TRBD1. This receptor carries the CDR3 CSVEDLGTGMVETQYF. The DNA sequence reads TGCAGCGTTGAAGATCTCGGGACAGGGATGGTGGAGACCCAGTACTTC.